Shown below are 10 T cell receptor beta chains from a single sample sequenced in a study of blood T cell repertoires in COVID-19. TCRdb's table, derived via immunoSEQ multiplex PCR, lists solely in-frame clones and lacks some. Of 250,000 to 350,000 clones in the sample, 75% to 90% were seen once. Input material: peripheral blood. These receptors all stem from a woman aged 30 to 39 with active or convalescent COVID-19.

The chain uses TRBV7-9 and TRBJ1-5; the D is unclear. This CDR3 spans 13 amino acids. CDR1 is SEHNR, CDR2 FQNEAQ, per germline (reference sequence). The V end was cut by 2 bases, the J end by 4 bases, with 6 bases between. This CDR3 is CASSLWSNQPQHF. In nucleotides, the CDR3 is TGTGCCAGCAGCTTATGGAGTAATCAGCCCCAGCATTTT.

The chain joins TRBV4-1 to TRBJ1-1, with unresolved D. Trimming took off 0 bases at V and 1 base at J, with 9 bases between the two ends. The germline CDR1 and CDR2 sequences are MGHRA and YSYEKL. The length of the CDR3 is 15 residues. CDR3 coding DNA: TGCGCCAGCAGCCAAGATCCAGCAGGGAACACTGAAGCTTTCTTT. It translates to CASSQDPAGNTEAFF.

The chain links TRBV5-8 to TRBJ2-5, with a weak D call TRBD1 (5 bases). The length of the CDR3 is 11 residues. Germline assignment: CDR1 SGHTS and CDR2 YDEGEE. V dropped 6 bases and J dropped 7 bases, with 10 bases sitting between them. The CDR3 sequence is CASTLTGTQYF. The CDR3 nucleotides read TGTGCCAGCACGCTTACAGGGACCCAGTACTTC.

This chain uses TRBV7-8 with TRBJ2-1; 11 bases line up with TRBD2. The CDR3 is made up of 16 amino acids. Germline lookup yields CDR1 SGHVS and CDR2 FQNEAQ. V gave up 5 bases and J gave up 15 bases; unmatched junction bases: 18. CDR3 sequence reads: CASSAEIASGGRDAFF. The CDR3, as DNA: TGTGCCAGCAGCGCAGAGATTGCTAGCGGGGGGAGGGATGCGTTCTTC.

The CDR3 sequence is CATIASGGTDTQYF. The CDR3 coding sequence is TGTGCCACCATCGCGTCAGGGGGCACAGATACGCAGTATTTT. This chain links TRBV10-3 with TRBJ2-3, with D tentatively TRBD1 (6 bases). Trimming left V 10 bases short and J 1 base short, with 15 bases between. Germline V CDR1 and CDR2: ENHRY, SYGVKD. This CDR3 contains 14 residues.

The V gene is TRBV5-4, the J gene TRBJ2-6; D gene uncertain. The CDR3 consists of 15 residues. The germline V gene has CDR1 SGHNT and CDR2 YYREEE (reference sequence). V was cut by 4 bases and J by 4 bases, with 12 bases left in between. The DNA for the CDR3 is TGTGCCAGCAGCCTACACGGAGCCGGGGCCAACGTCCTGACTTTC. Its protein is CASSLHGAGANVLTF.

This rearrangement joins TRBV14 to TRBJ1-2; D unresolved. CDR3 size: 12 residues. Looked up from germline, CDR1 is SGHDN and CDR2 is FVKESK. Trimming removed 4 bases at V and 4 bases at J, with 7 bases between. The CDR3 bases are TGTGCCAGCAGCCCAGGAACCTATGGCTACACCTTC. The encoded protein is CASSPGTYGYTF.

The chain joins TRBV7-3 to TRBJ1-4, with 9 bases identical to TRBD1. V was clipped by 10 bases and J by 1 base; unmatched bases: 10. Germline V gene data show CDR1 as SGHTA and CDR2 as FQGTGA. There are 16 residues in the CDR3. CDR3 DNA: TGTGCCACCACAACAGGGGGCTGTGGAACTAATGAAAAACTGTTTTTT. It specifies CATTTGGCGTNEKLFF.

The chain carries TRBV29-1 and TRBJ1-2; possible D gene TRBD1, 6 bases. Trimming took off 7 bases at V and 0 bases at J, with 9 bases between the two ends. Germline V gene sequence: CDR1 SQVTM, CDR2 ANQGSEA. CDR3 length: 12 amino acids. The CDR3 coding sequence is TGCAGCGCCGGGGACACTAACTATGGCTACACCTTC. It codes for CSAGDTNYGYTF.

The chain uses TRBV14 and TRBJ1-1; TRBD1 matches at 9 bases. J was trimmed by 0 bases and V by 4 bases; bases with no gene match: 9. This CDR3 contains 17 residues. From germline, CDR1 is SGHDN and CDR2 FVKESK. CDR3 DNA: TGTGCCAGCAGCCCTTACGGACAGGGGATAATGAACACTGAAGCTTTCTTT. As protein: CASSPYGQGIMNTEAFF.